This TCR beta chain was observed in a study of PD-L1 blockade in urothelial cancer. The sample's time point: pretreatment peripheral blood. Generated by immunoSEQ multiplex PCR, the TCRdb table keeps only in-frame clones and is missing some. Found here are around 63,000 clones, 75% to 90% of them singletons; the top ten hold around 1.5%. CDR3 size: 16 residues. Per germline, CDR1 SGHAT and CDR2 FQNNGV. Comment on this clone: An end of the junction differs from the germline gene, which may be a read error.

Sequenced here: PBMCs, sampled around atezolizumab (anti-PD-L1) treatment. This chain links TRBV11-2 with TRBJ1-2, with TRBD1 matching 9 bases. This clonotype was sampled from an older man with urothelial cancer. The CDR3 bases are TGTGCCGGCAGCTTACACTGGACAGGGGCTAACTATGGCTACACCTTC. Translated, it gives CAGSLHWTGANYGYTF.